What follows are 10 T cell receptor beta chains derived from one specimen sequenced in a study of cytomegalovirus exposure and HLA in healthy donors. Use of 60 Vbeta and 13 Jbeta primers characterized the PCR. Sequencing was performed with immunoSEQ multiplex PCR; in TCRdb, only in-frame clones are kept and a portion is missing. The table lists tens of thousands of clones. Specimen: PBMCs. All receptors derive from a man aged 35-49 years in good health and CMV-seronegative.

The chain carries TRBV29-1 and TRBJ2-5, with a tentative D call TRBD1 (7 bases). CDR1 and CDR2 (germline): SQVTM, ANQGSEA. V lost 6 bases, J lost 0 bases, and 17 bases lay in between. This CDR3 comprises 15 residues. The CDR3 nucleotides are TGCAGCGTCAATCGGGGGACAGTCTACCAAGAGACCCAGTACTTC. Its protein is CSVNRGTVYQETQYF.

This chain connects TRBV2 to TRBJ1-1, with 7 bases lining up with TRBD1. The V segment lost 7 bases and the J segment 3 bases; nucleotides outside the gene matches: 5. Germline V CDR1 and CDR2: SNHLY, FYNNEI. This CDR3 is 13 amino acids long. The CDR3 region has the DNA TGTGCCAGCATCACCACAGGGGACACTGAAGCTTTCTTT. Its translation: CASITTGDTEAFF.

Written as DNA, the CDR3 is TGCGCCAGCAGCTTGGGAGGGGGCTCGAGTGAGCAGTTCTTC. It translates to CASSLGGGSSEQFF. The rearrangement joins TRBV5-1 to TRBJ2-1; 7 bases fit TRBD1. The germline CDR1 and CDR2 sequences are SGHRS and YFSETQ. This CDR3 has 14 amino acids. V gave up 0 bases and J gave up 9 bases; unmatched junction bases: 6. The whole variable domain, filled in from reference TRBV5-1 and TRBJ2-1, reads KAGVTQTPRYLIKTRGQQVTLSCSPISGHRSVSWYQQTPGQGLQFLFEYFSETQRNKGNFPGRFSGRQFSNSRSEMNVSTLELGDSALYLCASSLGGGSSEQFFGPGTRLTVL.

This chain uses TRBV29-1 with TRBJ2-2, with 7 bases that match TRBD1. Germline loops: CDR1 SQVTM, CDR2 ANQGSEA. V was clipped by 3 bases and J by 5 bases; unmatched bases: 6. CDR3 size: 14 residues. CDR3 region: CSVDRGSETGELFF. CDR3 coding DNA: TGCAGCGTTGACAGGGGGTCGGAAACCGGGGAGCTGTTTTTT.

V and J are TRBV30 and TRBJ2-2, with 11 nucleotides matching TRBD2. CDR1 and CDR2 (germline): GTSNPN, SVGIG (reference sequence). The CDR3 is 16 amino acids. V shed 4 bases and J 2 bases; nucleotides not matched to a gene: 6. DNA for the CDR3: TGTGCCTGGAAAAAGACTAGCGGGGCAAACACCGGGGAGCTGTTTTTT. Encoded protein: CAWKKTSGANTGELFF.

The CDR3 DNA sequence: TGCAGCGTTAGAGCCAGGGCGGACACTGAAGCTTTCTTT. Amino acid sequence: CSVRARADTEAFF. The V and J genes are TRBV29-1 and TRBJ1-1; the D gene is possibly TRBD1 (5 bases). CDR3 length: 13 residues. CDR1 SQVTM and CDR2 ANQGSEA come from the germline V gene. The V end lost 5 bases, the J end lost 3 bases, and 13 bases lay between the germline ends.

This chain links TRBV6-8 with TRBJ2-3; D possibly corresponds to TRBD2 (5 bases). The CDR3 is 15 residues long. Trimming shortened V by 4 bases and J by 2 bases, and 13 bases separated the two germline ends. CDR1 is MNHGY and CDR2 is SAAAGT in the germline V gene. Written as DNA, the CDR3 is TGTGCCAGCAGTTTAGACCCCGGGAACACAGATACGCAGTATTTT. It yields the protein CASSLDPGNTDTQYF.

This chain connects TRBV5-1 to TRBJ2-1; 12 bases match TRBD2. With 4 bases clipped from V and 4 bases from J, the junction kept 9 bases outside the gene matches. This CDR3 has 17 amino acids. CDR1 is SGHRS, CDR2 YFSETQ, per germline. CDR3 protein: CASSRLASGGAYNEQFF. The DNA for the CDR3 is TGCGCCAGCAGCCGCCTGGCTAGCGGGGGGGCATACAATGAGCAGTTCTTC.

The chain's CDR3 is CASSQVRGSGNTIYF. Written as DNA, the CDR3 is TGTGCCAGCAGCCAAGTTCGAGGTTCTGGAAACACCATATATTTT. The chain joins TRBV14 to TRBJ1-3; D not certain. This CDR3 has 15 amino acids. V was cut by 1 base and J by 1 base, with 8 bases left in between. Germline loops: CDR1 SGHDN, CDR2 FVKESK.

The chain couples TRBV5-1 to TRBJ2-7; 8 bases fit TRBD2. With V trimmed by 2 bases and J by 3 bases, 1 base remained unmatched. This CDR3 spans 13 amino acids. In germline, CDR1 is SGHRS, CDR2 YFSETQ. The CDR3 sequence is CASSFAGGYEQYF. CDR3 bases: TGCGCCAGCAGCTTCGCGGGAGGCTACGAGCAGTACTTC.